This T cell receptor (beta chain) was recorded in a study of cytomegalovirus exposure and HLA in healthy donors. A multiplex PCR was run with 60 Vbeta primers and 13 Jbeta primers. Assay used: immunoSEQ multiplex PCR; TCRdb lists only in-frame clones, some missing. The sample gives 35,000 to 45,000 clones, 45% to 65% of which show up once; 12% is in the top ten. The source is a human donor in good health. The sequenced sample consisted of PBMCs.

The CDR3 here is CASSATDFSPFYEQYF. The CDR3 DNA is TGTGCCAGCAGCGCGACAGATTTCTCCCCCTTTTACGAGCAGTACTTC. The genes are TRBV9 and TRBJ2-7, with D possibly matching TRBD1 (5 bases). The CDR3 loop spans 16 amino acids. CDR1 SGDLS and CDR2 YYNGEE come from the germline V gene. Trimming left V 3 bases short and J 4 bases short, with 20 bases between.